This T cell receptor beta chain appears in the sequencing data of a study of kidney transplant recipient with SARS-CoV-2 infection. Of note for this clonotype: This clone may be a read error of a much larger clone one base away.

CDR1 and CDR2 from the germline V gene are MNHGY and SAAAGT. This CDR3 contains 14 residues. In TCRdb, the reads were re-called with MiXCR into one record per CDR3 protein. Altogether approximately 240,000 distinct CDR3 sequences are present, 29% being singletons, with the ten largest covering roughly 7%. Material: a blood sample, obtained at baseline and between days 110 and 120 from a kidney transplant recipient. V and J are TRBV6-8 and TRBJ2-2; 11 bases map to TRBD2. The TCR originated in a male patient aged 25-45 years who had COVID-19 and was a kidney transplant recipient. Some T cells may be transferred from the graft donor. The CDR3 bases are TGTGCCAGCAGTTCTAGCGGGAGGACCGGGGAGCTGTTGTTT. Translation: CASSSSGRTGELLF.